This T cell receptor (beta chain) originates from a study of T cell responses to AZD1222 COVID-19 vaccine. Germline CDR1 is SEHNR and CDR2 is FQNEAQ (reference sequence). V was cut by 1 base and J by 5 bases, with 14 bases left in between. This CDR3 contains 15 residues. Profiling relied on immunoSEQ multiplex PCR, and the TCRdb table lists in-frame clones only, not all of them. The sample carries about 150,000 clones, 85% to 95% recorded once. Specimen: peripheral blood, collected 28 days after the second AZD1222 dose. The receptor was derived from an adult who received the AZD1222 COVID-19 vaccine. This chain connects TRBV7-9 to TRBJ2-5; D not certain. CDR3 sequence (DNA): TGTGCCAGCAGCTTAGTTATAGGGTCGATTGAGACCCAGTACTTC. It specifies CASSLVIGSIETQYF.